These 2 T cell receptor beta chains were sequenced from one sample in a study of naive and memory T cell subsets. Findings and caveats of the study: Naive repertoires, especially CD8, held a few larger clonotypes, possibly memory cells re-expressing CD45RA.

An equimolar mix of two oligonucleotides served as the beta constant-region primer for TRBC1 and TRBC2. The ligated cDNA underwent four PCR rounds using SP2 and nested alpha and beta constant-region primers. From the UMI-ligation and nested PCR reads, TCRdb called clonotypes with MiXCR, one entry per CDR3 protein. The repertoire holds over 110,000 distinct CDR3 sequences, with 15% to 20% as singletons. Their cognate antigens are unknown. Sequencing input: naive CD8+ T cells from blood. These receptors were obtained from a human donor in good health.

This clonotype was detected a few times. The V and J genes are TRBV4-1 and TRBJ1-1; 7 bases are a match to TRBD1. The V segment lost 0 bases and the J segment 2 bases; nucleotides outside the gene matches: 3. This CDR3 region has 15 residues. CDR1 and CDR2 from the germline V gene are MGHRA and YSYEKL. The CDR3 spells CASSQEDRQNTEAFF. DNA for the CDR3: TGCGCCAGCAGCCAAGAGGACAGGCAAAACACTGAAGCTTTCTTT.

This clonotype occurred a few times. The V call is TRBV20-1, the J call TRBJ1-5; D not certain. From germline, CDR1 is DFQATT and CDR2 SNEGSKA (reference sequence). This CDR3 contains 15 residues. V lost 1 base and J 3 bases, leaving 13 bases between the germline ends. CDR3 nucleotides: TGCAGTGCTAGAGTGGCGGGTTTGGACAATCAGCCCCAGCATTTT. Its translation is CSARVAGLDNQPQHF.